These 16 T cell receptor beta chains were sequenced from one sample in a study of T cell repertoires in cytomegalovirus infection. TCRdb fed the reads into MiXCR, producing one record per CDR3 protein. The data show 290,000 or so distinct CDR3 sequences, about 9.1% seen once. The sequencing input was PBMCs. The origin of the receptors is a human donor in good health (CMV status not recorded). Some clones in this sample may be carry-over from other donors' samples.

V and J are TRBV10-3 and TRBJ1-5; TRBD1 is a possible D gene (5 bases). The CDR3 sequence is 14 residues long. The V gene lost 0 bases and the J gene lost 11 bases, with 14 bases spanning the gap. CDR1 is ENHRY, CDR2 SYGVKD, per germline. CDR3 bases: TGTGCCATCAGTGAGTCTACAGGAGAGAGGTCCCAGCATTTT. Amino acids: CAISESTGERSQHF.

This clonotype was observed a few times. The V gene is TRBV20-1, the J gene TRBJ1-5; no clear D gene. The V end lost 3 bases, the J end lost 3 bases, and 9 bases lay between the germline ends. Germline assignment: CDR1 DFQATT and CDR2 SNEGSKA (reference sequence). This CDR3 comprises 13 residues. CDR3 sequence reads: CSASSTTNQPQHF. CDR3 in DNA: TGCAGTGCTAGTTCCACTACCAATCAGCCCCAGCATTTT.

This clonotype has ten or more counts. The chain is built from TRBV5-6 and TRBJ1-2; TRBD1 aligns across 8 bases. There are 13 residues in the CDR3. Germline values: CDR1 SGHDT, CDR2 YYEEEE. The J segment lost 5 bases and the V segment lost 7 bases, leaving 7 bases of the junction unmatched. The CDR3 DNA is TGTGCCAGCCAACGACAGGGGCAATATGGCTACACCTTC. Protein: CASQRQGQYGYTF.

For this clonotype: This may arise from a read error, as a much more abundant clone is one base away. The V gene is TRBV20-1, the J gene TRBJ2-5, with D unresolved. Looked up from germline, CDR1 is DFQATT and CDR2 is SNEGSKA (reference sequence). CDR3 length: 11 amino acids. Trimming left V 3 bases short and J 3 bases short, with 5 bases between. The CDR3 sequence: CSARSEETQYF. CDR3 bases: TGCAGTGCTAGGTCAGAAGAGACCCAGTACTTC.

This rearrangement joins TRBV14 to TRBJ2-5; 7 bases align to TRBD2. The CDR3 consists of 15 residues. Germline V gene data show CDR1 as SGHDN and CDR2 as FVKESK. Trimming removed 1 base from V and 5 bases from J; junction bases left unmatched: 7. The CDR3 loop reads CASSQVSLASETQYF. CDR3 DNA sequence: TGTGCCAGCAGCCAAGTTTCACTAGCGAGCGAGACCCAGTACTTC.

This clonotype was counted ten times or more. CDR3 DNA: TGTGCCAGCAGTTACTCCGGGTTCACTGAAGCTTTCTTT. Amino acids: CASSYSGFTEAFF. The rearrangement uses TRBV6-5 and TRBJ1-1; no reliable D call. The CDR3 covers 13 residues. Germline loops: CDR1 MNHEY, CDR2 SVGAGI. V shed 0 bases and J shed 4 bases, with 6 bases lying between them.

In DNA form, the CDR3 reads TGTGCCAGCAGCCTGGGAAGGGCCTTGAACACCGGGGAGCTGTTTTTT. It codes for CASSLGRALNTGELFF. The chain joins TRBV5-6 to TRBJ2-2, with D unclear. The CDR3 contains 16 residues. Germline V gives CDR1 SGHDT, CDR2 YYEEEE. Trimming stripped 4 bases from V and 1 base from J, with 14 bases between. The whole variable domain, filled in from reference TRBV5-6 and TRBJ2-2, reads DAGVTQSPTHLIKTRGQQVTLRCSPKSGHDTVSWYQQALGQGPQFIFQYYEEEERQRGNFPDRFSGHQFPNYSSELNVNALLLGDSALYLCASSLGRALNTGELFFGEGSRLTVL.

This clonotype was counted at least ten times. The chain links TRBV12-3 or TRBV12-4 to TRBJ1-2; D not resolved. The CDR3 sequence is 13 residues long. Trimming left V 6 bases short and J 6 bases short, with 14 bases between. CDR3 coding DNA: TGTGCCAGCAGCCGCCGTATCAAAGATGGCTACACCTTC. It codes for CASSRRIKDGYTF.

This clonotype was detected ten times or more. This chain joins TRBV5-4 and TRBJ2-3; 9 bases align to TRBD1. The V segment lost 0 bases and the J segment 2 bases; nucleotides outside the gene matches: 4. Germline V lookup: CDR1 SGHNT, CDR2 YYREEE (reference sequence). This CDR3 comprises 16 residues. The CDR3 DNA is TGTGCCAGCAGCTTGGGGGGACAGGGATCCACAGATACGCAGTATTTT. It codes for CASSLGGQGSTDTQYF.

This clonotype was counted many times. This rearrangement joins TRBV3-1 to TRBJ1-1; 7 bases fit TRBD1. The CDR3 sequence is 12 residues long. V was pared by 3 bases and J by 7 bases, with 2 bases of the junction left unmatched. Germline-derived CDR1 and CDR2 are LGHDT and YNNKEL (reference sequence). CDR3 sequence: CASSQDRNEAFF. DNA for the CDR3: TGTGCCAGCAGCCAGGACAGGAATGAAGCTTTCTTT.

This clonotype has at least ten counts. The rearrangement uses TRBV29-1 and TRBJ1-4; D is unclear. This CDR3 region has 12 residues. In germline, CDR1 is SQVTM, CDR2 ANQGSEA. Trimming pared 4 bases from V and 8 bases from J, leaving 11 bases between. CDR3 nucleotides: TGCAGCGTTGGTTCAGCGCTAGAAAAACTGTTTTTT. Encoded protein: CSVGSALEKLFF. Full variable domain (remainder filled in from reference TRBV29-1 and TRBJ1-4): SAVISQKPSRDICQRGTSLTIQCQVDSQVTMMFWYRQQPGQSLTLIATANQGSEATYESGFVIDKFPISRPNLTFSTLTVSNMSPEDSSIYLCSVGSALEKLFFGSGTQLSVL.

This clonotype showed up many times. J is TRBJ1-2 and V is TRBV27; unclear D gene. The length of the CDR3 is 14 residues. V was pared by 3 bases and J by 0 bases, with 8 bases between. Germline CDR1 MNHEY, CDR2 SMNVEV (reference sequence). The CDR3 loop reads CASSFRGANYGYTF. The CDR3 bases are TGTGCCAGCAGTTTCCGGGGTGCTAACTATGGCTACACCTTC.

This clonotype has a handful of counts. The CDR3 coding sequence is TGTGCCAGCAGCCAATCCCCATCACCCCTCCACTTT. Amino acid sequence: CASSQSPSPLHF. The chain employs TRBV3-1 and TRBJ1-6; D gene uncertain. Trimming took 2 bases from V and 10 from J, leaving 6 bases between them. Germline V gene data show CDR1 as LGHDT and CDR2 as YNNKEL (reference sequence). The CDR3 is made up of 12 amino acids.

This chain links TRBV7-9 with TRBJ2-5; D not certain. CDR3 length equals 14 residues. Germline values: CDR1 SEHNR, CDR2 FQNEAQ (reference sequence). V was shortened by 2 bases and J by 7 bases, with 14 bases between the two germline ends. For the CDR3, the DNA is TGTGCCAGCAGCTTAAAGGACGGCGAAGGGACCCAGTACTTC. It is translated as CASSLKDGEGTQYF. The entire variable domain, with the rest obtained from reference TRBV7-9 and TRBJ2-5, is as follows: DTGVSQNPRHKITKRGQNVTFRCDPISEHNRLYWYRQTLGQGPEFLTYFQNEAQLEKSRLLSDRFSAERPKGSFSTLEIQRTEQGDSAMYLCASSLKDGEGTQYFGPGTRLLVL.

This clonotype was counted at least ten times. The chain recombines TRBV7-2 with TRBJ1-6, with D possibly TRBD1 on 5 matching bases. CDR3 length equals 15 residues. Germline values: CDR1 SGHTA, CDR2 FQGNSA. Trimming stripped 5 bases from V and 9 bases from J, with 17 bases between. The CDR3 is CASSPATGSGSPLHF. As DNA, the CDR3 is TGTGCCAGCAGCCCAGCCACAGGCTCGGGTTCACCCCTCCACTTT.

This clonotype has at least ten counts. The rearrangement joins TRBV5-1 to TRBJ2-2; 11 bases line up with TRBD1. The CDR3 consists of 13 residues. V lost 7 bases to trimming and J lost 4 bases; unmatched junction nucleotides: 0. CDR1 and CDR2 (germline): SGHRS, YFSETQ. The CDR3 sequence is CASGTGGTGELFF. The CDR3 bases are TGCGCCAGCGGGACAGGGGGCACCGGGGAGCTGTTTTTT. The variable domain in full, with the rest retrieved from reference TRBV5-1 and TRBJ2-2, is KAGVTQTPRYLIKTRGQQVTLSCSPISGHRSVSWYQQTPGQGLQFLFEYFSETQRNKGNFPGRFSGRQFSNSRSEMNVSTLELGDSALYLCASGTGGTGELFFGEGSRLTVL.